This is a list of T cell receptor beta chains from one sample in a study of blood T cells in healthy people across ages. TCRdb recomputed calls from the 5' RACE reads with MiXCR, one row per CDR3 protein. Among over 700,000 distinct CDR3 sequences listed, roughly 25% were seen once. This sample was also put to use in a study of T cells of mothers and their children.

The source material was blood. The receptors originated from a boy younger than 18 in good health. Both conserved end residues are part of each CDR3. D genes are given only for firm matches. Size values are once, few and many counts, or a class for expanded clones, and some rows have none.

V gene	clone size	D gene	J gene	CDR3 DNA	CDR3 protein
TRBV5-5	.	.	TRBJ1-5	TGTGCCAGCAGCCCGGGAATTAGCAATCAGCCCCAGCATTTT	CASSPGISNQPQHF
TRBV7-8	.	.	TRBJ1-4	TGTGCCAGCAGCTTAGCGTCCCCCCATCCTAATGAAAAACTGTTTTTT	CASSLASPHPNEKLFF
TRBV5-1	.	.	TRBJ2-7	TGCGCCAGCAGCTTGGGTGGGGGCGGATTCCTTCCCTACGAGCAGTACTTC	CASSLGGGGFLPYEQYF
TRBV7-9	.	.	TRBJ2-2	TGTGCCAGCAGCTTACAGGACCCCGGGGAGCTGTTTTTT	CASSLQDPGELFF
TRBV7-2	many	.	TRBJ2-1	TGTGCCAGCAGCCCGCAACCCCCTAGCGACGAGCAGTTCTTC	CASSPQPPSDEQFF
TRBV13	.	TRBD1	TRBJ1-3	TGTGCCAGCAACCAGGGAGGGGGCGAAAACACCATATATTTT	CASNQGGGENTIYF
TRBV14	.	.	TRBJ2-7	TGTGCCAGCAGCCAGACCCAGGGCGTGCAGTACTTC	CASSQTQGVQYF
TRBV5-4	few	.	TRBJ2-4	TGTGCCAGCAGCGACCGGGTTTTAGCCAAAAACATTCAGTACTTC	CASSDRVLAKNIQYF
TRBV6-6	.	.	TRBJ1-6	TGTGCCGGATCGGGGGGCCCTTATAATTCACCCCTCCACTTT	CAGSGGPYNSPLHF
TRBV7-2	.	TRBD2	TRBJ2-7	TGTGCCAGCAGCTTAGGAGCTAGCGGGAGGGAGGAGCAGTACTTC	CASSLGASGREEQYF
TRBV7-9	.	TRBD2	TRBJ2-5	TGTGCCAGTAGCCCCTTGGGACTAGCGGGAGGACTGAGAGGAGAGACCCAGTACTTC	CASSPLGLAGGLRGETQYF
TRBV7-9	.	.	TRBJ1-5	TGTGCCAGCAGCTTACCAGAAGACAATCAGCCCCAGCATTTT	CASSLPEDNQPQHF
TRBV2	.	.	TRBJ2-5	TGTGCCAGCCTGACTCGACAAGAGACCCAGTACTTC	CASLTRQETQYF
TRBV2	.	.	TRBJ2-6	TGTGCCAGCAGAGTAAACGACGCCTCTGGGGCCAACGTCCTGACTTTC	CASRVNDASGANVLTF
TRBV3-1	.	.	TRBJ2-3	TGTGCCAGCAGCCAAGCGGGCAGGGGCACAGATACGCAGTATTTT	CASSQAGRGTDTQYF
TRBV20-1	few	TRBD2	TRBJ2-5	TGCAGTGCTAGCCCCACTAGCGGGCTGGAGACCCAGTACTTC	CSASPTSGLETQYF
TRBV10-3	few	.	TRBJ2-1	TGTGCCATCAGCGGGACTTTTGCCAGCTCCTACAATGAGCAGTTCTTC	CAISGTFASSYNEQFF
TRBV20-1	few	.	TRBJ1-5	TGCAGTGCTAGCCCCGGTTGGGGGGTGGAACAGCCCCAGCATTTT	CSASPGWGVEQPQHF
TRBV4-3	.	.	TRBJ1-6	TGCGCCAGCAGCCAAGATGGGGGGAGCTCCTATAATTCACCCCTCCACTTT	CASSQDGGSSYNSPLHF
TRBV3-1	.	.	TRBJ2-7	TGTGCCAGCAGCTTATCTGGGGGGCCACACTACGAGCAGTACTTC	CASSLSGGPHYEQYF
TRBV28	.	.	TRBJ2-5	TGTGCCATGATACTAAGGGTCGCGGGTTTTGAGACCCAGTGCTTC	CAMILRVAGFETQCF
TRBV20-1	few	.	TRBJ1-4	TGCAGTGCTAGAGACCCGACGGCAACTAATGAAAAACTGTTTTTT	CSARDPTATNEKLFF
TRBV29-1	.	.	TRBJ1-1	TGCAGCGTTGAGGATAGGGGACTGATTAACACTGAAGCTTTCTTT	CSVEDRGLINTEAFF
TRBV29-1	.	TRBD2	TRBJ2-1	TGCAGCGTGGGGGTACTAGCGGGTAATAATGAGCAGTTCTTC	CSVGVLAGNNEQFF
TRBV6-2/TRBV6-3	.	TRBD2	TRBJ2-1	TGTGCCAGCAGTCGAAACCGACTAGCGGGATTGACCTACAATGAGCAGTTCTTC	CASSRNRLAGLTYNEQFF
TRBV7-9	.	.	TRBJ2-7	TGTGCCAGCAGCTCCCGGTTCAGTGGCTACGAGCAGTACTTC	CASSSRFSGYEQYF
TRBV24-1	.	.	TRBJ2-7	TGTGCCACCAGCCCGGACAGGGAGGGGTACGAGCAGTACTTC	CATSPDREGYEQYF
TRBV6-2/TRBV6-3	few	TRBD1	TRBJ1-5	TGTGCCAGCAGCCCAACCCCGGGACGGACAGGGTATCAGCCCCAGCATTTT	CASSPTPGRTGYQPQHF
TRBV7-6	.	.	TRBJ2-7	TGTGCCAGCAGCCAGGGACCGAACTTTTACGAGCAGTACTTC	CASSQGPNFYEQYF
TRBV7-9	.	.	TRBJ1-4	TGTGCCAGCAGCTTAATTCGGCAGGCTGGTGAAAAACTGTTTTTT	CASSLIRQAGEKLFF
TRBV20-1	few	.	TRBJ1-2	TGCAGTGCTAGAGAAGAGGGGTTCTATGGCTACACCTTC	CSAREEGFYGYTF
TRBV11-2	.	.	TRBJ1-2	TGTGCCAGCAGCCTAACGGGCAGTTTACCCCACTATGGCTACACCTTC	CASSLTGSLPHYGYTF
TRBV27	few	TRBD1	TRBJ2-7	TGTGCCAGCAGTACGCCGGGACAGAGCTCCTACGAGCAGTACTTC	CASSTPGQSSYEQYF
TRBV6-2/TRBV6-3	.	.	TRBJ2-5	TGTGCCAGCAGTTACACAATAGACCGTAACCAAGAGACCCAGTACTTC	CASSYTIDRNQETQYF
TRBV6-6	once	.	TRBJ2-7	TGTGCCAGCAGCACCGGGGGACTGGGCTCCTACGAGCAGTACTTC	CASSTGGLGSYEQYF
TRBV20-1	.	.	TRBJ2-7	TGCAGTGCTGGAGAGGGGCGTCGGTACGAGCAGTACTTC	CSAGEGRRYEQYF
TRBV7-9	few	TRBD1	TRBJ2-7	TGTGCCAGCAGCTTGGGACAGGGGGCTAGTTCCTACGAGCAGTACTTC	CASSLGQGASSYEQYF
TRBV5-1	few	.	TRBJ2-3	TGCGCCAGCAGCTTGAGGAGGGTTTGGGACCTCACAGATACGCAGTATTTT	CASSLRRVWDLTDTQYF
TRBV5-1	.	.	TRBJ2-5	TGCGCCAGCAGCTTGTCCTCAACTAGACAAGAGACCCAGTACTTC	CASSLSSTRQETQYF
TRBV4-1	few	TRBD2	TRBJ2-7	TGCGCCAGCAGCGAAAGCGGGAGGGCCTACGAGCAGTACTTC	CASSESGRAYEQYF
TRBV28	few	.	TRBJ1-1	TGTGCCACCCAAAAGAACACTGAAGCTTTCTTT	CATQKNTEAFF
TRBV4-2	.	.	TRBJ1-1	TGTGCCAGCAGCCAAGGGGGCGGTTCGGGAGTGAACACTGAAGCTTTCTTT	CASSQGGGSGVNTEAFF
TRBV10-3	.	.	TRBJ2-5	TGTGCCATCAGTGAGAGGCTACAAGAGACCCAGTACTTC	CAISERLQETQYF
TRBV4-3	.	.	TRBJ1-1	TGCGCCAGCAGCCAAGCTACAGGGAGATACGAAGCTTTCTTT	CASSQATGRYEAFF
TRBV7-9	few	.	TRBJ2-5	TGTGCCAGCAGCTGGACTCGGTCTTCCAGTTTTGAGACCCAGTACTTC	CASSWTRSSSFETQYF
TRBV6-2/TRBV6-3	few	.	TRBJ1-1	TGTGCCAGCAGTTACTCGAGGAGTCCCACTGAAGCTTTCTTT	CASSYSRSPTEAFF
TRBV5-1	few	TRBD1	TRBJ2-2	TGCGCCAGCAGCTTACAGGGGATCACCGGGGAGCTGTTTTTT	CASSLQGITGELFF
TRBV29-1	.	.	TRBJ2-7	TGTAGCGCTGGGACACCCAACTCCTACGAGCAGTACTTC	CSAGTPNSYEQYF
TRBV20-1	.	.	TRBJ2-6	TGCAGTGCTAGACCGTGGGGGGCCAACGTCCTGACTTTC	CSARPWGANVLTF
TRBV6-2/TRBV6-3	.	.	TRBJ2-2	TGTGCCAGCAGTTACCCCTTCTTTCAGCTTCCTAACACCGGGGAGCTGTTTTTT	CASSYPFFQLPNTGELFF
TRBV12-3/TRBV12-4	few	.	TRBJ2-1	TGTGCCAGCAGCCCATCTTCGTCCCCCCACAATGAGCAGTTCTTC	CASSPSSSPHNEQFF
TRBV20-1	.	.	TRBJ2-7	TGCAGTGCTAGAGCCTCCTACGAGCAGTACTTC	CSARASYEQYF